A single sample gave rise to the 3 T cell receptor beta chains below, sequenced in a study of a mutant IDH1 vaccine in newly diagnosed glioma. These receptors' antigens are unknown. Sample time point: week 35, safety follow-up. The vaccine gave 300 ug of a 20-mer mutant IDH1 peptide subcutaneously per dose. The data were produced by immunoSEQ multiplex PCR, yet TCRdb's version contains in-frame clones alone and is incomplete. The table has over 60,000 clones, about four fifths seen once; the top ten hold 5% to 7%. Specimen: PBMCs, collected from a glioma patient whose treatment included an IDH1 peptide vaccine. These TCRs come from a man aged 35 to 55 with glioma.

V usage is TRBV4-3 and J usage is TRBJ2-7; D is unclear. With 1 base removed from V and 2 bases from J, the gap between germline ends came to 12 bases. The germline V gene has CDR1 LGHNA and CDR2 YSLEER. The CDR3 contains 15 residues. The CDR3 spells CASSQVWGSTYEQYF. DNA for the CDR3: TGCGCCAGCAGCCAAGTCTGGGGTTCGACCTACGAGCAGTACTTC.

The chain employs TRBV19 and TRBJ2-1; unclear D gene. Per germline, CDR1 LNHDA and CDR2 SQIVND (reference sequence). V lost 6 bases to trimming and J lost 7 bases, with 19 bases between them. The CDR3 sequence is 15 residues long. In DNA form, the CDR3 reads TGTGCCAGTAGCCAGACCGGGCCCCCGTGGAATGAGCAGTTCTTC. This translates into CASSQTGPPWNEQFF.

This clone showed up just once. This chain connects TRBV7-8 to TRBJ1-5, with TRBD1 identical over 7 bases. This CDR3 comprises 15 residues. The V gene end was trimmed by 5 bases and the J gene end by 0 bases; junction bases not matched to a gene: 4. Looked up from germline, CDR1 is SGHVS and CDR2 is FQNEAQ. The CDR3 protein is CASSADRNSNQPQHF. CDR3 sequence (DNA): TGTGCCAGCAGCGCGGACAGGAATAGCAATCAGCCCCAGCATTTT.